A selection of T cell receptor beta chains follows, all from one sample in a study of blood T cell repertoires in COVID-19. Sequenced by immunoSEQ multiplex PCR; TCRdb stores in-frame clones only, minus some. The data contain over 90,000 clones, approximately 86% of them seen just once; the ten biggest clones take up more than 4.5%. The specimen sequenced was peripheral blood. The receptors come from a woman aged 45-60 years with COVID-19, enrolled during active disease. Each CDR3 is given with its conserved first and last residue. The D gene is left open where the match is weak. Size tells how often a clone was seen (once, few, many) or the class of an expanded clone, and some rows leave it out.

v_gene: TRBV5-4; d_gene: NA; abundance: NA; j_gene: TRBJ2-7; len: 13; CDR3nt: TGTGCCAGCAGAGGGGCCCTCTCCTACGAGCAGTACTTC; CDR3aa: CASRGALSYEQYF
v_gene: TRBV30; d_gene: NA; abundance: NA; j_gene: TRBJ1-2; len: 13; CDR3nt: TGTGCCTGGAGCCGCGGGGCTAACTATGGCTACACCTTC; CDR3aa: CAWSRGANYGYTF
v_gene: TRBV11-3; d_gene: NA; abundance: NA; j_gene: TRBJ1-1; len: 14; CDR3nt: TGTGCCAGCAGCTGGGGGACGGGGGGCACTGAAGCTTTCTTT; CDR3aa: CASSWGTGGTEAFF
v_gene: TRBV5-1; d_gene: TRBD1; abundance: NA; j_gene: TRBJ1-6; len: 16; CDR3nt: TGCGCCAGCAGCACCTCGGGACAGGGGGCTTATTCACCCCTCCACTTT; CDR3aa: CASSTSGQGAYSPLHF
v_gene: TRBV28; d_gene: TRBD2; abundance: NA; j_gene: TRBJ2-3; len: 15; CDR3nt: TGTGCCAGCAGTTTAAGCAGCGGGGGGCGTGATACGCAGTATTTT; CDR3aa: CASSLSSGGRDTQYF
v_gene: TRBV7-2; d_gene: TRBD1; abundance: NA; j_gene: TRBJ1-2; len: 16; CDR3nt: TGTGCCAGCAGCTTAGGCGGGACAGGATGGAACTATGGCTACACCTTC; CDR3aa: CASSLGGTGWNYGYTF
v_gene: TRBV3-1/TRBV3-2; d_gene: TRBD1; abundance: NA; j_gene: TRBJ2-7; len: 15; CDR3nt: TGTGCCAGCAGCCATTCCGGGACAGGGGCGGCTGAGCAGTACTTC; CDR3aa: CASSHSGTGAAEQYF
v_gene: TRBV18; d_gene: NA; abundance: NA; j_gene: TRBJ1-1; len: 16; CDR3nt: TGTGCCAGCTCACCAGATATAGCGGGGCCAAGCACTGAAGCTTTCTTT; CDR3aa: CASSPDIAGPSTEAFF
v_gene: TRBV19; d_gene: NA; abundance: once; j_gene: TRBJ1-2; len: 15; CDR3nt: TGTGCCAGTAGTACAAAGACAGAAATTAACTATGGCTACACCTTC; CDR3aa: CASSTKTEINYGYTF
v_gene: TRBV28; d_gene: TRBD1; abundance: NA; j_gene: TRBJ2-3; len: 14; CDR3nt: TGTGCCAGCAGTTTCCTGACAGGGGCGGATACGCAGTATTTT; CDR3aa: CASSFLTGADTQYF
v_gene: TRBV19; d_gene: NA; abundance: once; j_gene: TRBJ1-6; len: 16; CDR3nt: TGTGCCAGTAGTACCCCCGTGAGGGGGATTAATTCACCCCTCCACTTT; CDR3aa: CASSTPVRGINSPLHF
v_gene: TRBV4-1; d_gene: NA; abundance: NA; j_gene: TRBJ2-1; len: 13; CDR3nt: TGCGCCAGCAGCCATCTTCTAGCGAATGAGCAGTTCTTC; CDR3aa: CASSHLLANEQFF
v_gene: TRBV7-2; d_gene: TRBD1; abundance: NA; j_gene: TRBJ1-1; len: 14; CDR3nt: TGTGCCAGCAGCCAGGACAGGGTGAGGGAGCGAGCTTTCTTT; CDR3aa: CASSQDRVRERAFF
v_gene: TRBV6-6; d_gene: NA; abundance: NA; j_gene: TRBJ2-7; len: 16; CDR3nt: TGTGCCAGCAGCCCTCCCCCAGCGAACACTGGAAACGAGCAGTACTTC; CDR3aa: CASSPPPANTGNEQYF
v_gene: TRBV5-1; d_gene: NA; abundance: few; j_gene: TRBJ1-1; len: 15; CDR3nt: TGCGCCAGCAGCCCGGAGGGGGGGAAGAGCACTGAAGCTTTCTTT; CDR3aa: CASSPEGGKSTEAFF
v_gene: TRBV11-1; d_gene: TRBD2; abundance: NA; j_gene: TRBJ2-7; len: 15; CDR3nt: TGTGCCAGCAGCTTATGGTCTAGCGGGGCCTACGAGCAGTACTTC; CDR3aa: CASSLWSSGAYEQYF
v_gene: TRBV4-1; d_gene: NA; abundance: NA; j_gene: TRBJ1-1; len: 14; CDR3nt: TGCGCCAGCAGCCCAGGGGCCTTGAACACTGAAGCTTTCTTT; CDR3aa: CASSPGALNTEAFF
v_gene: TRBV27; d_gene: NA; abundance: NA; j_gene: TRBJ2-2; len: 16; CDR3nt: TGTGCCAGCAGTAGTGTCGGCACAGCGAACACCGGGGAGCTGTTTTTT; CDR3aa: CASSSVGTANTGELFF
v_gene: TRBV21-1; d_gene: NA; abundance: NA; j_gene: TRBJ1-2; len: 15; CDR3nt: TGTGCCAGCAGCAAAGCCGCGCTACCTAACTATGGCTACACCTTC; CDR3aa: CASSKAALPNYGYTF
v_gene: TRBV7-2; d_gene: TRBD2; abundance: NA; j_gene: TRBJ2-1; len: 15; CDR3nt: TGTGCCAGCGGGCTAGCGGTAAGCTCCTACAATGAGCAGTTCTTC; CDR3aa: CASGLAVSSYNEQFF
v_gene: TRBV12-3/TRBV12-4; d_gene: NA; abundance: NA; j_gene: TRBJ1-6; len: 12; CDR3nt: TGTGCCAGCACCCAGGGCCATTCACCCCTCCACTTT; CDR3aa: CASTQGHSPLHF
v_gene: TRBV11-2; d_gene: TRBD1; abundance: NA; j_gene: TRBJ2-7; len: 14; CDR3nt: TGTGCCAGCAGCTTAGATGACAGGGTCCACGAGCAGTACTTC; CDR3aa: CASSLDDRVHEQYF
v_gene: TRBV28; d_gene: TRBD1; abundance: NA; j_gene: TRBJ2-7; len: 14; CDR3nt: TGTGCCACCTCCGGGACAGGTTATACCTACGAGCAGTACTTC; CDR3aa: CATSGTGYTYEQYF
v_gene: TRBV5-1; d_gene: TRBD1; abundance: NA; j_gene: TRBJ1-1; len: 14; CDR3nt: TGCGCCAGCACCCGGACAGGGGGCCTGTTAGAAGCTTTCTTT; CDR3aa: CASTRTGGLLEAFF
v_gene: TRBV19; d_gene: NA; abundance: NA; j_gene: TRBJ2-7; len: 13; CDR3nt: TGTGCCAGTGACCGCCGCGGGGCTCACGAGCAGTACTTC; CDR3aa: CASDRRGAHEQYF
v_gene: TRBV19; d_gene: NA; abundance: NA; j_gene: TRBJ1-5; len: 15; CDR3nt: TGTGCCAGCCACCTGGGCCCAGGGGGCAATCAGCCCCAGCATTTT; CDR3aa: CASHLGPGGNQPQHF
v_gene: TRBV10-1; d_gene: NA; abundance: NA; j_gene: TRBJ2-1; len: 12; CDR3nt: TGCGCCAGCAGTGAACAAACAGGGAATAAGTTCTTC; CDR3aa: CASSEQTGNKFF
v_gene: TRBV7-2; d_gene: NA; abundance: NA; j_gene: TRBJ1-4; len: 15; CDR3nt: TGTGCCAGCAGCTTAGGCCTAGCAACTAATGAAAAACTGTTTTTT; CDR3aa: CASSLGLATNEKLFF
v_gene: TRBV5-4; d_gene: TRBD1; abundance: NA; j_gene: TRBJ2-2; len: 16; CDR3nt: TGTGCCAGCAGCTTGGTGGGCAGGGGGCAAACCGGGGAGCTGTTTTTT; CDR3aa: CASSLVGRGQTGELFF
v_gene: TRBV5-1; d_gene: NA; abundance: NA; j_gene: TRBJ2-2; len: 15; CDR3nt: TGCGCCAGCAGCGCGGGGGCTTCGAACACCGGGGAGCTGTTTTTT; CDR3aa: CASSAGASNTGELFF
v_gene: TRBV27; d_gene: NA; abundance: NA; j_gene: TRBJ2-1; len: 14; CDR3nt: TGTGCCAGCAGTCCCCAATGGCCAGTTAATGAGCAGTTCTTC; CDR3aa: CASSPQWPVNEQFF
v_gene: TRBV2; d_gene: NA; abundance: NA; j_gene: TRBJ1-2; len: 13; CDR3nt: TGTGCCAGCAGTGAACAGGGCGACTATGGCTACACCTTC; CDR3aa: CASSEQGDYGYTF
v_gene: TRBV18; d_gene: TRBD1; abundance: NA; j_gene: TRBJ2-7; len: 15; CDR3nt: TGTGCCAGCTCACCACGGGACAGGAGCAACTACGAGCAGTACTTC; CDR3aa: CASSPRDRSNYEQYF
v_gene: TRBV5-1; d_gene: TRBD1; abundance: many; j_gene: TRBJ2-5; len: 15; CDR3nt: TGCGCCAGCAGCAAGGGACAGGGGGCAGGAGAGACCCAGTACTTC; CDR3aa: CASSKGQGAGETQYF
v_gene: TRBV5-6; d_gene: TRBD1; abundance: few; j_gene: TRBJ1-2; len: 18; CDR3nt: TGTGCCAGCAGCTCGACAGGGAGTAGGTCCGCCGCTAACTATGGCTACACCTTC; CDR3aa: CASSSTGSRSAANYGYTF
v_gene: TRBV2; d_gene: NA; abundance: NA; j_gene: TRBJ2-1; len: 12; CDR3nt: TGTGCCAGCAGCTTCGACAGCAATGAGCAGTTCTTC; CDR3aa: CASSFDSNEQFF
v_gene: TRBV19; d_gene: TRBD1; abundance: NA; j_gene: TRBJ1-4; len: 14; CDR3nt: TGTGCCAGTAGTATACAGGACAGGGATGAAAAACTGTTTTTT; CDR3aa: CASSIQDRDEKLFF
v_gene: TRBV6-8; d_gene: NA; abundance: NA; j_gene: TRBJ2-7; len: 15; CDR3nt: TGTGCCAGCTCGAACTTCGACAGTCACTCCTACGAGCAGTACTTC; CDR3aa: CASSNFDSHSYEQYF
v_gene: TRBV7-9; d_gene: NA; abundance: NA; j_gene: TRBJ1-5; len: 17; CDR3nt: TGTGCCAGCAGCTTAGGTACGGGGACACCTAGCAATCAGCCCCAGCATTTT; CDR3aa: CASSLGTGTPSNQPQHF
v_gene: TRBV9; d_gene: NA; abundance: NA; j_gene: TRBJ1-3; len: 15; CDR3nt: TGTGCCAGCAGCGTAGATCCGACTTCTGGAAACACCATATATTTT; CDR3aa: CASSVDPTSGNTIYF